These 21 T cell receptor delta chains originate from one sample sequenced in a study of gamma-delta T cells after stem cell transplantation. With CATT, TCRdb re-called clones from the RT-PCR reads. The sample holds about 14,000 delta-chain clones, roughly 30% seen once. The sample consisted of gamma-delta T cells. These receptors all come from a human donor. It is not recorded whose cells these are; they may come from a transplant donor.

In this sample, this clone turned up a few times. J is TRDJ1 and V is TRDV2; 13 bases match TRDD3. CDR3 length: 21 amino acids. Germline values: CDR1 GEAIGNYY, CDR2 EKD. With V trimmed by 1 base and J by 5 bases, 21 bases remained unmatched. The CDR3 sequence: CACDTRRRSTGGYAYGDKLIF. The DNA of the CDR3 is TGTGCCTGTGACACACGCCGCCGCTCTACTGGGGGATACGCGTATGGGGATAAACTCATCTTT.

This chain connects TRDV1 to TRDJ1; 9 bases agree with TRDD3. This CDR3 contains 20 residues. Germline trimming cut 2 bases from V and 7 bases from J; bases unmatched to any gene: 23. The germline V gene encodes CDR1 TSWWSYY and CDR2 QGS. The CDR3 region is CALGENDRPSRYWGTRKLIF. CDR3 nucleotide sequence: TGTGCTCTTGGGGAAAATGATAGACCGAGTAGGTACTGGGGGACGCGTAAACTCATCTTT.

V is TRDV2 and J is TRDJ3, with 11 bases matching TRDD3. The CDR3 covers 20 residues. Germline V gene sequence: CDR1 GEAIGNYY, CDR2 EKD. V dropped 0 bases and J dropped 2; count of bases not matched to a gene: 8. CDR3 region: CACDTWDWGIVPWDTRQMFF. CDR3 bases: TGTGCCTGTGACACCTGGGACTGGGGGATAGTCCCCTGGGACACCCGACAGATGTTTTTC.

Regarding this clone: This may arise from a read error, as a much more abundant clone is one base away. The chain couples TRDV2 to TRDJ1; TRDD3 aligns across 10 bases. From germline, CDR1 is GEAIGNYY and CDR2 EKD. There are 19 residues in the CDR3. CDR3 loop: CACDTGATGWGIHTDNLIF. The DNA for the CDR3 is TGTGCCTGTGACACCGGAGCCACCGGTTGGGGGATACATACCGATAACCTCATCTTT.

This clone appeared a few times. V and J are TRDV2 and TRDJ3; 13 bases line up with TRDD3. V shed 0 bases and J 1 base; nucleotides not matched to a gene: 8. The length of the CDR3 is 21 residues. Germline lookup yields CDR1 GEAIGNYY and CDR2 EKD. The CDR3 sequence is CACDTALGDTRNSWDTRQMFF. CDR3 bases: TGTGCCTGTGACACCGCACTGGGGGATACGCGGAATTCCTGGGACACCCGACAGATGTTTTTC.

In its sample, this clone was seen a few times. This chain joins TRDV1 and TRDJ2; 10 nucleotides agree with TRDD3. The CDR3 loop spans 15 amino acids. In germline, CDR1 is TSWWSYY, CDR2 QGS. The V segment lost 0 bases and the J segment 5 bases; nucleotides outside the gene matches: 0. In DNA form, the CDR3 reads TGTGCTCTTGGGGAACTACTGGGGGATACAGCACAACTCTTCTTT. It is translated as CALGELLGDTAQLFF.

This clone turned up a few times. The chain's CDR3 is CACDTVGDTKYTDKLIF. Here the CDR3 DNA reads TGTGCCTGTGACACGGTGGGGGATACGAAGTACACCGATAAACTCATCTTT. The chain joins TRDV2 to TRDJ1; 11 bases match TRDD3. The V segment lost 1 base and the J segment 0 bases; nucleotides outside the gene matches: 6. The CDR3 loop spans 17 amino acids. In germline, CDR1 is GEAIGNYY, CDR2 EKD.

This clone was counted between two and nine times. V is TRDV1 and J is TRDJ2; TRDD3 matches 8 bases. Trimming took 0 bases from V and 0 from J; bases not matched to a gene: 27. The CDR3 is 25 amino acids. Germline CDR1 and CDR2: TSWWSYY and QGS. The CDR3 coding sequence is TGTGCTCTTGGGGAACTATTTGGTGGGTATACAATTCGGGGATACACGGCGCCTTTGACAGCACAACTCTTCTTT. Its protein product is CALGELFGGYTIRGYTAPLTAQLFF.

This clone has a handful of counts. The V call is TRDV2, the J call TRDJ1; 7 bases match TRDD3. Trimming removed 4 bases from V and 0 bases from J; junction bases left unmatched: 4. Germline V CDR1 and CDR2: GEAIGNYY, EKD. The CDR3 spans 14 residues. CDR3 sequence reads: CACEGLGDTDKLIF. In DNA form, the CDR3 reads TGTGCCTGTGAAGGGCTGGGGGACACCGATAAACTCATCTTT.

This chain uses TRDV2 with TRDJ3; 9 bases line up with TRDD3. The CDR3 is 19 amino acids. The germline V gene has CDR1 GEAIGNYY and CDR2 EKD. V lost 1 base and J lost 0; bases outside the gene matches: 6. CDR3 sequence: CACDTLGDRSSWDTRQMFF. The CDR3 DNA follows: TGTGCCTGTGACACATTGGGGGATAGGAGCTCCTGGGACACCCGACAGATGTTTTTC.

This clone was recorded a few times. J is TRDJ3 and V is TRDV2, with 8 bases identical to TRDD3. Losses at the gene ends were 0 bases for V and 0 bases for J; bases not matched to a gene: 6. The CDR3 is 19 amino acids. Germline values: CDR1 GEAIGNYY, CDR2 EKD. The DNA for the CDR3 is TGTGCCTGTGACACCGTACTGGGGGGCAGCTCCTGGGACACCCGACAGATGTTTTTC. Its translation: CACDTVLGGSSWDTRQMFF.

There are a few counts of this clone. V is TRDV1 and J is TRDJ2; 11 bases align to TRDD3. The germline V gene encodes CDR1 TSWWSYY and CDR2 QGS. CDR3 length: 21 amino acids. V lost 4 bases to trimming and J lost 0 bases; unmatched junction nucleotides: 16. CDR3 in DNA: TGTGCTCTTGGGGGGGCCTTCCTAAAATACTGGGGGATAGCTTTGACAGCACAACTCTTCTTT. Protein sequence: CALGGAFLKYWGIALTAQLFF.

A note on this clone: Other DNA sequences within the sample encode an identical CDR3. This rearrangement joins TRDV1 to TRDJ1; 10 nucleotides match TRDD3. Trimming at V came to 3 bases and at J to 0 bases, leaving 22 bases not matched to a gene. Per germline, CDR1 TSWWSYY and CDR2 QGS. CDR3 length equals 22 residues. The CDR3 protein is CALGELGLYQWGILGNTDKLIF. The CDR3 DNA reads TGTGCTCTTGGGGAGCTAGGGCTCTACCAATGGGGGATACTAGGTAACACCGATAAACTCATCTTT.

This chain connects TRDV2 to TRDJ3, with 12 nucleotides matching TRDD3. The junction had 8 bases not matched to a gene; V was cut back by 3 bases and J by 0 bases. The CDR3 sequence is 20 residues long. The germline CDR1 and CDR2 sequences are GEAIGNYY and EKD. The CDR3 spells CACDQLGDTRSSWDTRQMFF. CDR3 nucleotides: TGTGCCTGTGACCAACTGGGGGATACCCGAAGCTCCTGGGACACCCGACAGATGTTTTTC.

The chain is built from TRDV3 and TRDJ1, with D maybe TRDD3 (5 bases). CDR3 length equals 20 residues. The V end lost 3 bases, the J end lost 4 bases, and 36 bases lay between the germline ends. Germline CDR1 and CDR2: TVYSNPD and GDNSRS (reference sequence). Written as DNA, the CDR3 is TGTGCCTTCACATCGTTTTCCAAACCCTGGAGGATAAGGACCGGCGATAAACTCATCTTT. Protein sequence: CAFTSFSKPWRIRTGDKLIF.

The CDR3 DNA sequence: TGTGCCTGTGACCTCCGGGCCGATAAACTCATCTTT. It yields the protein CACDLRADKLIF. The V gene is TRDV2, the J gene TRDJ1; the D is unclear. This CDR3 spans 12 amino acids. Trimming shortened V by 3 bases and J by 3 bases, and 7 bases separated the two germline ends. Germline V gene sequence: CDR1 GEAIGNYY, CDR2 EKD.

On this clone itself: Since a much larger clone is just one base distant, this may be a read error. Other DNA sequences within the sample encode an identical CDR3. The V and J genes are TRDV2 and TRDJ2, with TRDD3 identical over 11 bases. The CDR3 runs 14 residues. CDR1 and CDR2 (germline): GEAIGNYY, EKD. CDR3 loop: CACDTGGYAAQLFF. The CDR3 DNA reads as TGTGCCTGTGACACTGGGGGATACGCAGCACAACTCTTCTTC.

As regards this clone: The junction differs from germline at one of its ends, possibly a read error. The chain joins TRDV2 to TRDJ3; TRDD3 matches 9 bases. The CDR3 runs to 20 residues. The V gene's germline CDR1 is GEAIGNYY and CDR2 EKD. The CDR3 DNA reads TGTGCCTGTGACATTGCCTGGGGGATGAAGGGGTCCTGTGACACCCGCCAGATGTTTTTC. Translated, it gives CACDIAWGMKGSCDTRQMFF.

In this sample, this clone turned up a few times. This sequence joins TRDV3 and TRDJ1; D gene unclear. This CDR3 contains 10 residues. CDR1 TVYSNPD and CDR2 GDNSRS come from the germline V gene (reference sequence). Between the trimmed V and J ends, which lost 3 bases and 5 bases, there was a span of 7 bases. CDR3 amino acids: CALGADKLIF. CDR3 sequence (DNA): TGTGCCTTGGGCGCGGATAAACTCATCTTT.

The chain combines TRDV2 with TRDJ1; 10 positions agree with TRDD3. The CDR3 sequence is 20 residues long. V lost 3 bases, J lost 1 base, and 19 bases stayed unmatched. Germline V gene sequence: CDR1 GEAIGNYY, CDR2 EKD. The CDR3, as DNA: TGTGCCTGTGACCTCTTCCGAATTTCGTGCTGGGGGATAGTCACCGATAAACTCATCTTT. Protein product: CACDLFRISCWGIVTDKLIF.

The rearrangement links TRDV2 to TRDJ3, with a possible D match to TRDD3 (6 bases). Per the germline V gene, CDR1 is GEAIGNYY and CDR2 is EKD. This CDR3 is built from 18 residues. V was trimmed by 1 base and J by 8 bases, leaving 20 bases between them. For the CDR3, the DNA is TGTGCCTGTGACACTGGGGGCTCCCAGGACTTGTACACCCGACAGATGTTTTTC. Protein: CACDTGGSQDLYTRQMFF.